Each of the 19 T cell receptor beta chains below was sequenced from the same sample in a study of T cells in Graves' hyperthyroidism and ophthalmopathy. The source material, RNA transcripts, was used to amplify TCR beta CDR3 regions. The primer set for the first-round RT-PCR of the TCR CDR3 was HTBI. Each CDR3 protein is one row after TCRdb ran MiXCR on the multiplex PCR reads. The sample lists 250,000 or so distinct CDR3 sequences, roughly 15% occurring once. Sequenced input: blood. These receptors were collected from a woman aged 50 to 60 with Graves' hyperthyroidism that later progressed to Graves' ophthalmopathy.

J is TRBJ2-7 and V is TRBV7-2, with D perhaps being TRBD1 or TRBD2 (7 bases each). Germline V gene lookup returns CDR1 SGHTA and CDR2 FQGNSA. V lost 3 bases and J 11 bases, leaving 14 bases between the germline ends. The CDR3 runs 12 residues. This CDR3 is CASSFTAGQKYF. The DNA of the CDR3 is TGTGCCAGCAGCTTTACAGCGGGACAGAAGTACTTC.

This clonotype was seen only a few times. The chain couples TRBV12-3 or TRBV12-4 to TRBJ1-1; no reliable D call. Deletions cut 6 bases from V and 5 bases from J, with 22 bases between. The CDR3 covers 16 residues. CDR3 amino acids: CASSPTGRRVGTEAFF. CDR3 nucleotides: TGTGCCAGCAGCCCGACCGGGAGAAGGGTGGGTACTGAAGCTTTCTTT.

There are many counts of this clonotype. This chain links TRBV9 with TRBJ2-5, with D maybe TRBD2 (5 bases). V was pared by 4 bases and J by 4 bases, with 20 bases between. Germline loops: CDR1 SGDLS, CDR2 YYNGEE. The CDR3 has 16 residues. Written as DNA, the CDR3 is TGTGCCAGCAGCCTCACCCCGCTAGCTGTTCGAGAGACCCAGTACTTC. It translates to CASSLTPLAVRETQYF.

In this sample, this clonotype turned up many times. This chain joins TRBV30 and TRBJ1-5; D possibly corresponds to TRBD1 (5 bases). The CDR3 loop spans 14 amino acids. V shed 2 bases and J shed 0 bases, with 8 bases lying between them. Germline V CDR1 and CDR2: GTSNPN, SVGIG (reference sequence). The CDR3 here is CAWSKQASNQPQHF. The CDR3 DNA sequence: TGTGCCTGGAGTAAACAGGCTAGCAATCAGCCCCAGCATTTT.

There are many counts of this clonotype. This chain links TRBV7-3 with TRBJ2-2; either TRBD1 or TRBD2 may supply D (5 bases each). There are 11 residues in the CDR3. Per the germline V gene, CDR1 is SGHTA and CDR2 is FQGTGA. The ends were cut back, 9 bases at V and 4 bases at J, with 6 bases in the middle. The CDR3 is CASGGTGELFF. DNA of the CDR3: TGTGCCAGTGGGGGCACCGGGGAGCTGTTTTTT. The variable domain in full, with the rest retrieved from reference TRBV7-3 and TRBJ2-2, is GAGVSQTPSNKVTEKGKYVELRCDPISGHTALYWYRQSLGQGPEFLIYFQGTGAADDSGLPNDRFFAVRPEGSVSTLKIQRTERGDSAVYLCASGGTGELFFGEGSRLTVL.

This clonotype was seen a single time. The chain links TRBV6-4 to TRBJ1-1; no firm D call. CDR3 length equals 15 residues. Trimming shortened V by 5 bases and J by 4 bases, and 17 bases separated the two germline ends. CDR1 and CDR2 (germline): MRHNA, SNTAGT. The CDR3: CASSPTPAEGTEAFF. CDR3 sequence (DNA): TGTGCCAGCAGTCCTACTCCGGCAGAGGGCACTGAAGCTTTCTTT.

At least ten counts were recorded for this clonotype. This rearrangement joins TRBV7-9 to TRBJ2-1, with TRBD2 matching over 8 bases. This CDR3 has 15 amino acids. Germline V gives CDR1 SEHNR, CDR2 FQNEAQ (reference sequence). Germline trimming cut 5 bases from V and 10 bases from J; bases unmatched to any gene: 13. The CDR3 DNA sequence: TGTGCCAGCAGCATTAGCGGGGCTCGACTGGGAGAGCAGTTCTTC. Its translation: CASSISGARLGEQFF.

This clonotype was counted at least ten times. The chain recombines TRBV11-1 with TRBJ2-2; TRBD2 aligns across 8 bases. The CDR3 contains 18 residues. V shed 2 bases, J shed 1 base, and the junction held 9 bases outside the gene matches. Germline V lookup: CDR1 SGHAT, CDR2 FQDESV (reference sequence). CDR3 sequence (DNA): TGTGCCAGCAGCTTAACGGTGGGGCTAGCGGGGAACACCGGGGAGCTGTTTTTT. Amino acids: CASSLTVGLAGNTGELFF.

This clonotype was picked up many times. The genes are TRBV28 and TRBJ2-1, with D tentatively TRBD1 (5 bases). Germline CDR1 MDHEN, CDR2 SYDVKM. The germline V and J ends were trimmed by 4 bases and 0 bases, with 7 bases remaining between them. CDR3 length: 14 amino acids. The CDR3 nucleotides are TGTGCCAGCAGTTACAGGAGCTCCTACAATGAGCAGTTCTTC. Its translation: CASSYRSSYNEQFF.

This clonotype was observed many times. J is TRBJ1-1 and V is TRBV6-1; D unclear. V gave up 6 bases and J gave up 3 bases, with 17 bases separating them. The CDR3 runs 15 residues. Germline values: CDR1 MNHNS, CDR2 SASEGT. CDR3 region: CASRVNPGLDTEAFF. The CDR3 region has the DNA TGTGCCAGCAGGGTTAACCCGGGGTTGGACACTGAAGCTTTCTTT.

A few counts support this clonotype. This rearrangement joins TRBV20-1 to TRBJ2-7; 7 bases match TRBD1. This CDR3 is 17 amino acids long. V was pared by 0 bases and J by 3 bases, with 14 bases of the junction left unmatched. The germline CDR1 and CDR2 sequences are DFQATT and SNEGSKA (reference sequence). In DNA, the CDR3 is TGCAGTGCTAGAGATAGGACAGGTCGGTCAATGAGCTACGAGCAGTACTTC. Amino acids: CSARDRTGRSMSYEQYF.

This clonotype has a count of ten or more. The V call is TRBV7-8, the J call TRBJ2-1; a weak D match, TRBD1 (5 bases). The V gene lost 0 bases and the J gene lost 6 bases, with 6 bases spanning the gap. CDR1 and CDR2 (germline): SGHVS, FQNEAQ. The CDR3 sequence is 13 residues long. The DNA for the CDR3 is TGTGCCAGCAGCTTAGCCAGGGTCAATGAGCAGTTCTTC. Its protein is CASSLARVNEQFF.

This clonotype was counted only a few times. The chain uses TRBV19 and TRBJ2-1; no firm D call. The V end lost 4 bases, the J end lost 3 bases, and 7 bases lay between the germline ends. CDR3 length: 13 residues. The V gene's germline CDR1 is LNHDA and CDR2 SQIVND (reference sequence). This chain's CDR3 is CASSTASYNEQFF. DNA for the CDR3: TGTGCCAGTAGTACCGCTAGCTACAATGAGCAGTTCTTC.

In DNA, the CDR3 is TGCAGTGCTAGAGAGGGTCTCCAAGGGCAGTTCTTC. This codes for CSAREGLQGQFF. J is TRBJ2-1 and V is TRBV20-1; D uncertain. Germline V lookup: CDR1 DFQATT, CDR2 SNEGSKA (reference sequence). Trimming stripped 0 bases from V and 12 bases from J, with 12 bases between. The CDR3 runs 12 residues.

This clonotype was recorded many times. This chain connects TRBV14 to TRBJ2-7, with D hard to call. The germline V and J ends were trimmed by 0 bases and 4 bases, with 19 bases remaining between them. Germline loops: CDR1 SGHDN, CDR2 FVKESK. The CDR3 covers 17 residues. CDR3 bases: TGTGCCAGCAGCCAAGAGCCTACAGTCCGATGTCGTTACGAGCAGTACTTC. Its protein product is CASSQEPTVRCRYEQYF.

This clonotype was picked up a small number of times. This chain joins TRBV11-2 and TRBJ2-1, with D tentatively TRBD2 (5 bases). This CDR3 spans 18 amino acids. Trimming removed 1 base from V and 0 bases from J, with 16 bases in between. The germline V gene encodes CDR1 SGHAT and CDR2 FQNNGV. The CDR3 region has the DNA TGTGCCAGCAGCTTAGTGCGGGCAGTCCAGAGCTCCTACAATGAGCAGTTCTTC. Translating gives CASSLVRAVQSSYNEQFF.

This clonotype occurred many times. This rearrangement joins TRBV28 to TRBJ2-2; D not certain. Looked up from germline, CDR1 is MDHEN and CDR2 is SYDVKM. The CDR3 consists of 13 residues. V lost 7 bases and J lost 1, with 7 bases in between. This CDR3 is CASTFRNTGELFF. The CDR3 DNA follows: TGTGCCAGCACCTTCAGGAACACCGGGGAGCTGTTTTTT.

The rearrangement links TRBV9 to TRBJ2-2; no definite D call. CDR3 length: 16 amino acids. The ends were cut back, 0 bases at V and 2 bases at J, with 11 bases in the middle. The germline CDR1 and CDR2 sequences are SGDLS and YYNGEE. CDR3 in DNA: TGTGCCAGCAGCGTAGGGGCTAACGGAAACACCGGGGAGCTGTTTTTT. Its translation: CASSVGANGNTGELFF.

The chain recombines TRBV14 with TRBJ1-2; D gene ambiguous. CDR1 and CDR2 from the germline V gene are SGHDN and FVKESK. Trimming left V 4 bases short and J 2 bases short, with 17 bases between. The CDR3 extends over 16 amino acids. The CDR3 nucleotides read TGTGCCAGCAGCCTCGTAGCGTACGGGAGGAACTATGGCTACACCTTC. It yields the protein CASSLVAYGRNYGYTF.